This TCR beta chain was retrieved from a study of patients and donors after allogeneic stem cell transplantation (dated by TCRdb to about 2020). About this clonotype: Which antigen it targets is not known. Base qualities are not recorded, but no much larger clone differs from it by a single base.

The method behind the library was RT-PCR. TCRdb records NextSeq 550 as the sequencer. TCRdb reprocessing: public reads trimmed at Q25 with fastp, clones called with MiXCR, in-frame beta chains kept. Entries are consolidated by CDR3 protein sequence, retaining the most common genes and DNA. The sample includes approximately 170,000 distinct CDR3 sequences, with 24% observed a single time. The top ten constitute roughly a quarter of the sample. The germline V gene provides CDR1 MNHEY and CDR2 SVGAGI. From cysteine to phenylalanine, the CDR3 is 15 amino acids long. Only the CDR3 DNA is retained, 45 bases long and in frame from the first base. Trimming removed 2 bases from V and 4 bases from J; the gene matches leave 4 bases unexplained.

Specimen: blood, either unsorted or a sorted T cell fraction (not recorded which). The chain links TRBV6-5 with TRBJ1-4; 7 junctional bases match TRBD1. The receptor comes from a human donor who was either an allogeneic HSCT recipient or a stem cell or donor lymphocyte infusion donor (not recorded which). It is not recorded whose cells these are; they may come from a transplant donor. The bases are TGTGCCAGCAGTTACGGGACAGACGATAATGAAAAACTGTTTTTT. This yields the protein CASSYGTDDNEKLFF.